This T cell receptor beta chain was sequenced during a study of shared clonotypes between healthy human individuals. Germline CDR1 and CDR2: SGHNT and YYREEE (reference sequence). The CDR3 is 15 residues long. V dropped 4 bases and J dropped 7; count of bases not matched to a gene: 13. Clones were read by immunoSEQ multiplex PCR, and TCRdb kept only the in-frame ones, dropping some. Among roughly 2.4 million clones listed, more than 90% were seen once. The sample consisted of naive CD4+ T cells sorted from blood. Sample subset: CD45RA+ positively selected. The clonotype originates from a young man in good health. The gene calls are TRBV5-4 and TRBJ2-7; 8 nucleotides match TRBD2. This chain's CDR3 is CASSTAGGGGTEQYF. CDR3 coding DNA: TGTGCCAGCAGCACCGCCGGGGGGGGCGGTACAGAGCAGTACTTC.